This T cell receptor (beta chain) derives from a study of cytomegalovirus exposure and HLA in healthy donors. This clone was detected a few times. Trimming removed 3 bases at V and 0 bases at J, with 12 bases between. Germline V lookup: CDR1 MDHEN, CDR2 SYDVKM. CDR3 size: 16 residues. PCR used 60 Vbeta primers and 13 Jbeta primers. Only in-frame clones appear in the TCRdb table, and some are missing; sequencing was by immunoSEQ multiplex PCR. In the table there are 80,000 to 100,000 clones, roughly four fifths of which are singletons. This receptor was taken from a man in his forties in good health and CMV-seronegative. The specimen sequenced was PBMCs. The chain links TRBV28 to TRBJ1-5; D not certain. In DNA, the CDR3 is TGTGCCAGCAGTTTCCCCCCAGGTAATAGCAATCAGCCCCAGCATTTT. It translates to CASSFPPGNSNQPQHF.